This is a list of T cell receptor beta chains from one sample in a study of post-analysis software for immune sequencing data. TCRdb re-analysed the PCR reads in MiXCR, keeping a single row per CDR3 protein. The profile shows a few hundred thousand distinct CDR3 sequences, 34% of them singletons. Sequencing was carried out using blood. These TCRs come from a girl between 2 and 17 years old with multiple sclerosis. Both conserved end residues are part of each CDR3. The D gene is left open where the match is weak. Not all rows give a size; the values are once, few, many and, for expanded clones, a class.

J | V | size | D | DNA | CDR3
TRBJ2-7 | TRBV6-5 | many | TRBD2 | TGTGCCAGCAGTTCCCGAAGCGGGGGATACGAGCAGTACTTC | CASSSRSGGYEQYF
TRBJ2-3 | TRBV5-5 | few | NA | TGTGCCAGCAGCTCCCGCGACTGGAGCACAGATACGCAGTATTTT | CASSSRDWSTDTQYF
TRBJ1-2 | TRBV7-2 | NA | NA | TGTGCCAGCAGCTTAGGGTCCAGGACCTATGGCTACACCTTC | CASSLGSRTYGYTF
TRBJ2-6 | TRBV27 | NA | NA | TGTGCCAGCAGTTTAGTTGTTGAGGCTTCTGGGGCCAACGTCCTGACTTTC | CASSLVVEASGANVLTF
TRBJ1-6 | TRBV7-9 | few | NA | TGTGCCAGCAGGCCCGGGGGTAGGGATAATTCACCCCTCCACTTT | CASRPGGRDNSPLHF
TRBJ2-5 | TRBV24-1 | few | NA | TGTGCCACCAGTGATTACTGGGAGACCCAGTACTTC | CATSDYWETQYF
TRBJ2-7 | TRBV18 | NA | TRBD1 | TGTGCCAGTTCACGGGGGACAGGGGTCTACGAGCAGTACTTC | CASSRGTGVYEQYF
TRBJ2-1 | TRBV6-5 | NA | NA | TGTGCCAGCAGTGAGGGATGCAATGAGCAGTTCTTC | CASSEGCNEQFF
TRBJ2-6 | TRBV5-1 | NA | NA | TGCGCCAGCAGCTTAGGGGCCAACGTCCTGACTTTC | CASSLGANVLTF
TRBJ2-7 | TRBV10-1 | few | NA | TGCGCCAGCTCCCATAACCAGGATGCCTACGAGCAGTACTTC | CASSHNQDAYEQYF
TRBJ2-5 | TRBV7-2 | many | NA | TGTGCCAGCACCCAGCCGGGAGAGACCCAGTACTTC | CASTQPGETQYF
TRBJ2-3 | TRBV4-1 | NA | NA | TGCGCCAGCAGCCAGGGCCCGGGATCCCTTTCGCAGTATTTT | CASSQGPGSLSQYF
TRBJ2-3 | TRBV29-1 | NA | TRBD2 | TGCAGCGTTGAAGGCGGGGGGTGGGGACTAGCGCTACCTTTAACCTTTGCAGATACGCAGTATTTT | CSVEGGGWGLALPLTFADTQYF
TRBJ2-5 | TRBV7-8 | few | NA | TGTGCCAGCAGCTTTGGCAGCAACCAAGAGACCCAGTACTTC | CASSFGSNQETQYF
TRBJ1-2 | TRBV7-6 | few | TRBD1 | TGTGCCAGCAGCTCCCCCGGGACAGGTCTGTTAGGGGAACCCTATGGCTACACCTTC | CASSSPGTGLLGEPYGYTF
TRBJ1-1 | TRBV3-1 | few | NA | TGTGCCAGCAGCCAGTTCATTAGCACTGAAGCTTTCTTT | CASSQFISTEAFF
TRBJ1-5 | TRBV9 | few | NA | TGTGCCAGCAGCGTTACGGGGAGCAATCAGCCCCAGCATTTT | CASSVTGSNQPQHF
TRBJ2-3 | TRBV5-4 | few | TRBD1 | TGTGCCAGCAGCTCAGACAGGGGAGTAACGCAGTATTTT | CASSSDRGVTQYF
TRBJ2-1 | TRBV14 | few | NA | TGTGCCAGCAGCAAAAGGGGGGGCATCTATGAGCAGTTCTTC | CASSKRGGIYEQFF
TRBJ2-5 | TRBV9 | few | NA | TGTGCCAGCAGCCCTTTTTGGGGGGAGCAAGAGACCCAGTACTTC | CASSPFWGEQETQYF
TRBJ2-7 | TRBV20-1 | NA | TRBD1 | TGCAGTGCTCCGAACGGGACAGCCTACGAGCAGTACTTC | CSAPNGTAYEQYF
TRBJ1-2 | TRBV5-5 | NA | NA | TGTGCCAGCAGCGCGGTAGTCCAGGGAGTCGGCTCTAACTATGGCTACACCTTC | CASSAVVQGVGSNYGYTF
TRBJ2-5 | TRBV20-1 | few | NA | TGCAGTCACCCGCTTAGGGGTGATGAGACCCAGTACTTC | CSHPLRGDETQYF
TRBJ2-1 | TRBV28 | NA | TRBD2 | TGTGCCAGCGTACCCTCGGGGGGAAACAATGAGCAGTTCTTC | CASVPSGGNNEQFF